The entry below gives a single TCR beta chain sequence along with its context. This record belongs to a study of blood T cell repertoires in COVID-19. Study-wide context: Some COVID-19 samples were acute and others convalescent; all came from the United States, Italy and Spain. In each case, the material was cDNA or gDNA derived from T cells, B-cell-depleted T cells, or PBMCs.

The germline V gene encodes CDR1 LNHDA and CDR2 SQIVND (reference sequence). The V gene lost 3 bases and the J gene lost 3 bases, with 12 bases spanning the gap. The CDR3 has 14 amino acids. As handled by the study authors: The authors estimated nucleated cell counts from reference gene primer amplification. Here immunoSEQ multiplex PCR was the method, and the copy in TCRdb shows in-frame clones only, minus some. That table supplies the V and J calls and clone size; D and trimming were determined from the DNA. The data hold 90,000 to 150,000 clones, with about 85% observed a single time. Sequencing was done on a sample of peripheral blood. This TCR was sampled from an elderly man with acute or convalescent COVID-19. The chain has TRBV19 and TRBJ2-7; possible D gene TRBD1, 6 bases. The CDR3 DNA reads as TGTGCCAGTAGTATGGCGCAGGGGCGCTACGAGCAGTACTTC. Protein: CASSMAQGRYEQYF. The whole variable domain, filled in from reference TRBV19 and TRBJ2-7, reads DGGITQSPKYLFRKEGQNVTLSCEQNLNHDAMYWYRQDPGQGLRLIYYSQIVNDFQKGDIAEGYSVSREKKESFPLTVTSAQKNPTAFYLCASSMAQGRYEQYFGPGTRLTVT.